These 2 T cell receptor beta chains were sequenced from one sample in a study of vaccination and CD4 T cells after COVID-19. Their target antigens are unknown. Sequence data for DNA of cultured CD4+ T cells were generated by the Oncomine TCR Beta short-read assay. Each CDR3 protein is one row after TCRdb ran MiXCR on the PCR reads. This sample has about 2,100 distinct CDR3 sequences; 15% to 20% occur once, and the top ten carry more than 60%. Sample treatment: roughly 11-day PBMC culture with coronavirus spike peptide pools or control peptides (ViraFEST assay). The collection of CD4+ T cells from the unexposed donor took place before the COVID-19 pandemic (2011-2018). Source material: CD4+ T cells from blood, cultured in vitro. Receptor source: a human donor in good health.

This clonotype is large in the sample. The chain carries TRBV12-3 or TRBV12-4 and TRBJ2-5, with TRBD2 matching over 15 bases. V lost 6 bases, J lost 1 base, and 6 bases stayed unmatched. The CDR3 sequence is 17 residues long. The CDR3 protein is CASSAGTSGGPQETQYF. In DNA, the CDR3 is TGTGCCAGCAGCGCCGGGACTAGCGGGGGGCCCCAAGAGACCCAGTACTTC.

Only a few counts were recorded for this clonotype. V usage is TRBV29-1 and J usage is TRBJ2-3; the D gene is possibly TRBD1 (6 bases). The CDR3 loop spans 15 amino acids. Germline V gene sequence: CDR1 SQVTM, CDR2 ANQGSEA. The V end lost 5 bases, the J end lost 3 bases, and 18 bases lay between the germline ends. This chain's CDR3 is CSVSTAGRGTDTQYF. In DNA form, the CDR3 reads TGCAGCGTTTCAACTGCGGGCAGGGGTACAGATACGCAGTATTTT.